The 23 T cell receptor beta chains in this list originate from one sample, sequenced in a study of molecular identifiers for immune sequencing clone quantification. In TCRdb, the PCR reads were re-called with MiXCR into one record per CDR3 protein. The sample records 40,000 to 50,000 distinct CDR3 sequences, over 15% being singletons. Sequences were obtained from naive CD8+ T cells from blood, with Jurkat cell RNA spiked in. The subset is: FACS-sorted CD8+CD4-CCR7+CD45RA+ naive T cells. The receptors were sampled from a human donor in good health. Some libraries in this study had Jurkat cell RNA spiked in.

This clonotype is a singleton in its sample. The chain combines TRBV29-1 with TRBJ1-5; TRBD1 agrees at 9 bases. Losses at the gene ends were 4 bases for V and 6 bases for J; bases not matched to a gene: 7. The germline V gene encodes CDR1 SQVTM and CDR2 ANQGSEA. This CDR3 spans 14 amino acids. This chain's CDR3 is CSVGTGDLSQPQHF. CDR3 coding DNA: TGCAGCGTTGGGACAGGGGATTTGAGTCAGCCCCAGCATTTT.

This clonotype was seen at least ten times. This chain joins TRBV9 and TRBJ2-3, with a possible D match to TRBD2 (7 bases). The CDR3 is 16 residues long. Trimming left V 4 bases short and J 6 bases short, with 21 bases between. Germline loops: CDR1 SGDLS, CDR2 YYNGEE. DNA of the CDR3: TGTGCCAGCAGCCCCTTTTCCGGGGGGCCCACTGATACGCAGTATTTT. Amino acid sequence: CASSPFSGGPTDTQYF.

This clonotype was counted many times. This rearrangement joins TRBV6-6 to TRBJ2-7; D is perhaps TRBD1 (6 bases). In germline, CDR1 is MNHNY, CDR2 SVGAGI (reference sequence). The germline V and J ends were trimmed by 2 bases and 4 bases, with 15 bases remaining between them. The CDR3 is made up of 15 amino acids. The DNA of the CDR3 is TGTGCCAGCAGTTACCGTCCCGGGACAATGTACGAGCAGTACTTC. This encodes CASSYRPGTMYEQYF.

The table lists this clonotype with many counts. The chain combines TRBV7-6 with TRBJ2-3; the D call may be TRBD1 or TRBD2 (5 bases each). Germline loops: CDR1 SGHVS, CDR2 FNYEAQ. Trimming removed 0 bases from V and 2 bases from J, with 9 bases in between. CDR3 length equals 15 residues. The CDR3 protein is CASSLAGPFTDTQYF. CDR3 nucleotide sequence: TGTGCCAGCAGCTTAGCGGGACCCTTCACAGATACGCAGTATTTT.

This clonotype was detected ten times or more. J is TRBJ2-3 and V is TRBV6-1, with D maybe TRBD1 (5 bases). The CDR3 totals 16 residues. Trimming cost V 1 base and J 1 base, with 12 bases left between them. Germline CDR1 MNHNS, CDR2 SASEGT. CDR3 in DNA: TGTGCCAGCAGTGAAGACAGGTACGATCGCACAGATACGCAGTATTTT. Translating it yields CASSEDRYDRTDTQYF.

The chain recombines TRBV12-3 or TRBV12-4 with TRBJ2-3, with D maybe TRBD2 (6 bases). The CDR3 covers 14 residues. The V end lost 11 bases, the J end lost 4 bases, and 19 bases lay between the germline ends. CDR3 in amino acids: CASQGLLRADTQYF. CDR3 sequence (DNA): TGTGCCTCCCAGGGACTCCTTAGGGCAGATACGCAGTATTTT.

This clonotype was observed at least ten times. The V and J genes are TRBV10-3 and TRBJ2-7, with D maybe TRBD2 (6 bases). Germline lookup yields CDR1 ENHRY and CDR2 SYGVKD. The germline V and J ends were trimmed by 3 bases and 2 bases, with 11 bases remaining between them. The CDR3 runs to 14 residues. CDR3 amino acids: CAISDWDWAYEQYF. The CDR3 nucleotides read TGTGCCATCAGTGATTGGGACTGGGCCTACGAGCAGTACTTC.

This clonotype ranks as medium-sized. This chain uses TRBV7-2 with TRBJ2-1; unclear D gene. CDR3 length equals 11 residues. Germline V gene lookup returns CDR1 SGHTA and CDR2 FQGNSA. Trimming took 8 bases from V and 4 from J, leaving 6 bases between them. CDR3 DNA sequence: TGTGCCAGCCAATTATACAATGAGCAGTTCTTC. The encoded protein is CASQLYNEQFF.

This clonotype has at least ten counts. The genes are TRBV7-3 and TRBJ2-2; D ambiguous. From germline, CDR1 is SGHTA and CDR2 FQGTGA. There are 13 residues in the CDR3. Trimming took 5 bases from V and 5 from J, leaving 9 bases between them. The CDR3 reads CASSGSDTGELFF. The CDR3 coding sequence is TGTGCCAGCAGCGGAAGTGATACCGGGGAGCTGTTTTTT.

This clonotype was observed many times. The chain carries TRBV14 and TRBJ1-2, with 7 bases aligning to TRBD1. CDR3 length equals 16 residues. V lost 0 bases and J lost 4; bases outside the gene matches: 8. Germline values: CDR1 SGHDN, CDR2 FVKESK. CDR3 nucleotides: TGTGCCAGCAGCCAAGACCCCTTTGCAGGGGGCTATGGCTACACCTTC. Protein product: CASSQDPFAGGYGYTF.

This clonotype was counted ten times or more. The V call is TRBV5-6, the J call TRBJ2-7; weak D call: TRBD2 (6 bases). Germline assignment: CDR1 SGHDT and CDR2 YYEEEE. V was trimmed by 4 bases and J by 2 bases, leaving 16 bases between them. The CDR3 totals 15 residues. CDR3 nucleotides: TGTGCCAGCAGCCCCGGAGCGGGTCCGGCCTACGAGCAGTACTTC. The encoded protein is CASSPGAGPAYEQYF.

This clonotype was recorded at least ten times. The chain carries TRBV4-1 and TRBJ1-1, with TRBD1 as a possible D gene (5 bases). The CDR3 is made up of 14 amino acids. V shed 5 bases and J shed 2 bases, with 12 bases lying between them. Per the germline V gene, CDR1 is MGHRA and CDR2 is YSYEKL. The CDR3 region has the DNA TGCGCCAGCAGCGTCGGGACGGCAAACACTGAAGCTTTCTTT. Encoded protein: CASSVGTANTEAFF.

This clonotype was detected ten times or more. The chain links TRBV7-9 to TRBJ2-1; 9 bases map to TRBD2. Germline CDR1 is SEHNR and CDR2 is FQNEAQ (reference sequence). The CDR3 covers 15 residues. Trimming took 3 bases from V and 5 from J; bases not matched to a gene: 5. The chain's CDR3 is CASSLGGGVDNEQFF. As DNA, the CDR3 is TGTGCCAGCAGCTTGGGCGGGGGGGTCGACAATGAGCAGTTCTTC.

In regard to this clonotype: Possible read error: a much larger clone is one base away. The chain carries TRBV6-2 or TRBV6-3 and TRBJ1-1; no clear D gene. Germline V gene lookup returns CDR1 MNHEY and CDR2 SVGEGT. The V end lost 0 bases, the J end lost 3 bases, and 17 bases lay between the germline ends. CDR3 length: 17 residues. The CDR3 protein is CASSYSRVAPMDTEAFF. DNA for the CDR3: TGTGCCAGCAGTTACTCGCGGGTGGCGCCGATGGACACTGAAGCTTTCTTT.

In its sample, this clonotype was seen many times. The genes are TRBV20-1 and TRBJ2-3; D call uncertain. The germline V gene encodes CDR1 DFQATT and CDR2 SNEGSKA (reference sequence). The length of the CDR3 is 15 residues. Trimming cost V 3 bases and J 0 bases, with 13 bases left between them. The CDR3 sequence is CSARVLGSSTDTQYF. CDR3 bases: TGCAGTGCTAGGGTCCTAGGTTCTAGCACAGATACGCAGTATTTT.

Details on this clonotype: A read error may explain this, as a much larger clone is one base away. V is TRBV6-2 or TRBV6-3 and J is TRBJ2-7; D remains ambiguous. CDR3 length equals 12 residues. CDR1 MNHEY and CDR2 SVGEGT come from the germline V gene. The CDR3 nucleotides read TGTGCCGGCAGTCTGGACGAGGACGAGCAGTACTTC. It translates to CAGSLDEDEQYF.

This clonotype occurred many times. The chain couples TRBV6-5 to TRBJ1-4; a weak D match, TRBD1 (5 bases). Germline lookup yields CDR1 MNHEY and CDR2 SVGAGI. V was shortened by 5 bases and J by 4 bases, with 11 bases between the two germline ends. The CDR3 runs 14 residues. Written as DNA, the CDR3 is TGTGCCAGCAGTATCCGGGACGATAATGAAAAACTGTTTTTT. Its translation: CASSIRDDNEKLFF.

This clonotype was seen a few times. This chain links TRBV25-1 with TRBJ2-7; unclear D gene. This CDR3 contains 16 residues. Germline V lookup: CDR1 MGHDK, CDR2 SYGVNS. The V end was cut by 6 bases, the J end by 1 base, with 19 bases between. The CDR3 region is CASSPRRIANSYEQYF. The CDR3 DNA reads as TGTGCCAGCAGCCCGAGAAGGATAGCCAATTCCTACGAGCAGTACTTC.

This clonotype was counted at least ten times. This sequence joins TRBV27 and TRBJ1-5, with D tentatively TRBD1 (6 bases). The V gene's germline CDR1 is MNHEY and CDR2 SMNVEV (reference sequence). This CDR3 has 14 amino acids. V was trimmed by 5 bases and J by 4 bases, leaving 12 bases between them. This CDR3 is CASSPLTGNQPQHF. The CDR3 DNA reads as TGTGCCAGCAGTCCCCTCACAGGGAATCAGCCCCAGCATTTT.

This clonotype occurred many times. V gene TRBV7-6 combines with J gene TRBJ1-1, with unresolved D. CDR3 size: 13 residues. Trimming stripped 1 base from V and 3 bases from J, with 6 bases between. Germline CDR1 is SGHVS and CDR2 is FNYEAQ. The CDR3 region has the DNA TGTGCCAGCAGCTTAGTCACGGACACTGAAGCTTTCTTT. As protein: CASSLVTDTEAFF. Full variable domain (remainder filled in from reference TRBV7-6 and TRBJ1-1): GAGVSQSPRYKVTKRGQDVALRCDPISGHVSLYWYRQALGQGPEFLTYFNYEAQQDKSGLPNDRFSAERPEGSISTLTIQRTEQRDSAMYRCASSLVTDTEAFFGQGTRLTVV.

Comments on this clonotype: A much larger clone differs from this one at a single base, so this may be a read error. The rearrangement joins TRBV27 to TRBJ2-3; D unclear. This CDR3 is built from 12 residues. Trimming pared 6 bases from V and 8 bases from J, leaving 12 bases between. Germline V lookup: CDR1 MNHEY, CDR2 SMNVEV (reference sequence). CDR3 amino acids: CASSPRLGTQYF. In nucleotides, the CDR3 is TGTGCCAGCAGCCCCCGACTGGGTACGCAGTATTTT.

As concerns this clonotype: This may stem from a read error, because a much larger clone lies one nucleotide away. The chain uses TRBV5-3 and TRBJ2-7; 7 bases align to TRBD1. TRBV5-3 falls under the ORF class, with uncertain function. CDR3 length: 15 amino acids. The CDR3 coding sequence is TGTGCCAGCAGCTTGGGGCAGGGGGATCCCTACAAGCAGTACTTC. Translated, it gives CASSLGQGDPYKQYF.

This clonotype was seen many times. The CDR3 sequence is CASSQERQSSYNEQFF. CDR3 nucleotides: TGCGCCAGCAGCCAAGAGCGGCAGAGCTCCTACAATGAGCAGTTCTTC. The chain links TRBV4-3 to TRBJ2-1; no clear D. V was pared by 0 bases and J by 0 bases, with 9 bases between. Germline loops: CDR1 LGHNA, CDR2 YSLEER. The CDR3 is 16 amino acids.